This TCR beta chain was profiled in a study of Graves' ophthalmopathy and Graves' hyperthyroidism. General study findings and limits: The authors also found most expanded thyroid clonotypes above 0.001 frequency in blood.

RNA transcripts were the source from which TCR beta CDR3 regions were amplified. HTBI primers served in a first-round RT-PCR, which a second-round multiplex PCR followed. TCRdb itself ran the multiplex PCR reads through MiXCR, one entry per CDR3 protein. The sample has about 170,000 distinct CDR3 sequences; less than 45% are singletons. As concerns this clonotype: Its antigen is not identified.

Germline V gene data show CDR1 as MDHEN and CDR2 as SYDVKM. This CDR3 spans 14 amino acids. The ends were cut back, 3 bases at V and 1 base at J, with 9 bases in the middle. Ophthalmopathic donors had moderate-to-severe activity, CAS ≥3 and NOSPECS ≥4, with disease that had lasted under 3 months. The diagnosis was founded upon clinical symptoms, serum thyroxine, TRAb, thyroid ultrasound and orbital computed tomography. It was from under 13 ml of fresh peripheral blood that the PBMCs came. V usage is TRBV28 and J usage is TRBJ2-5, with a weak D call TRBD1 (6 bases). The sequencing sample was made of peripheral blood. The TCR sequence derives from a middle-aged woman with Graves' ophthalmopathy. The CDR3 region is CASSLTGSQETQYF. The CDR3 DNA is TGTGCCAGCAGTTTGACAGGTTCCCAAGAGACCCAGTACTTC.